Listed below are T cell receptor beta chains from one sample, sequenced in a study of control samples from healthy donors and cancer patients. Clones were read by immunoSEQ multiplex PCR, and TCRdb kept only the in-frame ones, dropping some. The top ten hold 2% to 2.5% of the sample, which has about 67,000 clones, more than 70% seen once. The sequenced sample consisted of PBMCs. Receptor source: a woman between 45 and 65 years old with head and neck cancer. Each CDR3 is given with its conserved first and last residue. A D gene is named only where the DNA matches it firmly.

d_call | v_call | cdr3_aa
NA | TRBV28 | CASSFVFGAYTGELFF
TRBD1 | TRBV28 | CASSLGTANSPLHF
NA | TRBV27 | CASSDLIEDTQYF
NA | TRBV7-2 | CASSPEFRETQYF
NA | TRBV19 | CASSILQNPSGNTIYF
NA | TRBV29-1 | CSVYDSGANVLTF
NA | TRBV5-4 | CATQRWGNTEAFF
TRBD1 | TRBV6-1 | CASSDMTGGYEQYF
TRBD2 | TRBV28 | CASSLGLAGGVSTDTQYF
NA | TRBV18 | CASSPRGNTEAFF
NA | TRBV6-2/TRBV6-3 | CASSSVNTEAFF
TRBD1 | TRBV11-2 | CASSSRRTGTLSGANVLTF
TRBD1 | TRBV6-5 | CASSYPGTGGQYGYTF
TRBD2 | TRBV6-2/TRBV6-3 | CASSHSRGAEDTQYF
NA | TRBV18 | CASSPDSLGRNTEAFF
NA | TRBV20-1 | CSARDPPEAFF
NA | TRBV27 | CASSFRRDSPLHF
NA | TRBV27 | CASRKGTAGNTIYF